These T cell receptor beta chains were read from a single sample in a study of CD8 T cells in Susac syndrome. In TCRdb, the immunoSEQ multiplex PCR reads were re-called with MiXCR into one record per CDR3 protein. The table shows approximately 130,000 distinct CDR3 sequences, with around 91% occurring only once. Sequenced: CD8+ T cells from PBMCs. The receptors were gathered from a human donor with multiple sclerosis. Each CDR3 is given with its conserved first and last residue. D genes are given only for firm matches. Rows give clone size only sometimes, using once, few, many, or a class for an expanded clone.

d_gene	j_gene	v_gene	len	abundance	CDR3nt	CDR3aa
TRBD1	TRBJ2-5	TRBV7-2	13	-	TGTGCCAGCAGCCGACAGGGAATAGAGACCCAGTACTTC	CASSRQGIETQYF
-	TRBJ2-4	TRBV6-5	14	-	TGTGCCAGCAGTTACTCCCGGGACGGCGCTAGTAAGGACTTC	CASSYSRDGASKDF
TRBD2	TRBJ2-3	TRBV20-1	15	-	TGCAGTGTGGTGAAAGCGACTAGCCCGCCAGATACGCAGTATTTT	CSVVKATSPPDTQYF
-	TRBJ1-1	TRBV6-5	16	-	TGTGCCAGCAGTTACTCGATCATCCAAATGAACACTGAAGCTTTCTTT	CASSYSIIQMNTEAFF
TRBD2	TRBJ2-1	TRBV7-9	15	-	TGTGCCAGCAGCTCCCGACTAGCGGGAGCCAATGAGCAGTTCTTC	CASSSRLAGANEQFF
-	TRBJ2-2	TRBV27	16	-	TGTGCCAGCAGTTTCGAATTTAGCGGGAACACCGGGGAGCTGTTTTTT	CASSFEFSGNTGELFF
-	TRBJ2-7	TRBV6-6	15	-	TGTGCCAGCAGTTACTCGGGGGTCCCTTCGGACGAGCAGTACTTC	CASSYSGVPSDEQYF
TRBD2	TRBJ2-1	TRBV28	15	-	TGTGCCAGCGATCAGTCGGGACTAGGTTACAATGAGCAGTTCTTC	CASDQSGLGYNEQFF
-	TRBJ1-5	TRBV3-1	12	-	TGTGCCAGCAGTGCACGGCATCAGCCCCAGCATTTT	CASSARHQPQHF
-	TRBJ2-3	TRBV11-2	11	-	TGTGCCAGCAGGAGCACAGATACGCAGTATTTT	CASRSTDTQYF
-	TRBJ2-3	TRBV18	16	-	TGTGCCAGCTCACCAATGGGAGAGGGGAGCACAGATACGCAGTATTTT	CASSPMGEGSTDTQYF
TRBD1	TRBJ2-1	TRBV5-1	12	-	TGCGCCAGCCTGGGGGACAGCTATGAGCAGTTCTTC	CASLGDSYEQFF
-	TRBJ2-3	TRBV4-1	15	-	TGCGCCAGCAGCCAAGATGGGGCTAGCACAGATACGCAGTATTTT	CASSQDGASTDTQYF
-	TRBJ2-1	TRBV5-1	16	few	TGCGCCAGCTTCCCCGGGACTGGAAGCTCCTACAATGAGCAGTTCTTC	CASFPGTGSSYNEQFF
TRBD1	TRBJ2-7	TRBV30	14	-	TGTGCCTGGAGTGCCGGACAGGGAATACACGAGCAGTACTTC	CAWSAGQGIHEQYF
TRBD2	TRBJ2-7	TRBV27	15	-	TGTGCCAGCAGTTTTACGCGGGGGAGCTCCTACGAGCAGTACTTC	CASSFTRGSSYEQYF
-	TRBJ1-5	TRBV4-1	16	-	TGCGCCAGCAGCCAAGATCGGCAGAATAGCAATCAGCCCCAGCATTTT	CASSQDRQNSNQPQHF
-	TRBJ1-1	TRBV4-3	14	-	TGCGCCAGCAGCCAAGATCTGCTGAACACTGAAGCTTTCTTT	CASSQDLLNTEAFF
-	TRBJ1-4	TRBV11-2	12	-	TGTGCCAGCAAGTTTCCTAATGAAAAACTGTTTTTT	CASKFPNEKLFF
TRBD1	TRBJ2-7	TRBV27	13	-	TGTGCCAGCAAGGGACAGGACTCCTACGAGCAGTACTTC	CASKGQDSYEQYF
TRBD2	TRBJ2-7	TRBV10-3	14	-	TGTGCCATCAGTGTAGGGCGGGAGACCTACGAGCAGTACTTC	CAISVGRETYEQYF
TRBD1	TRBJ1-2	TRBV19	15	-	TGTGCCAGCCAGGGACAGGGGGCTCGTGGCTATGGCTACACCTTC	CASQGQGARGYGYTF
-	TRBJ1-5	TRBV2	12	-	TGTGCCACGGGGGGCGAGGATCAGCCCCAGCATTTT	CATGGEDQPQHF
TRBD1	TRBJ2-7	TRBV6-5	14	few	TGTGCCAGCAGTTACGGGGACAGCTCCTACGAGCAGTACTTC	CASSYGDSSYEQYF
-	TRBJ2-3	TRBV6-5	15	-	TGTGCCAGCAGACTACAGGGAATGAGCACAGATACGCAGTATTTT	CASRLQGMSTDTQYF
TRBD1	TRBJ2-2	TRBV5-6	17	-	TGTGCCAGCGGGGGCTTGTCCGGGACAGAAGGCGCCGGGGAGCTGTTTTTT	CASGGLSGTEGAGELFF
-	TRBJ2-7	TRBV5-1	15	once	TGCGCCAGCAGCTTGTTTAGGGGTGAATTCTACGAGCAGTACTTC	CASSLFRGEFYEQYF
-	TRBJ2-2	TRBV29-1	13	once	TGCAGCGTTAGGGAGCCCTACACCGGGGAGCTGTTTTTT	CSVREPYTGELFF